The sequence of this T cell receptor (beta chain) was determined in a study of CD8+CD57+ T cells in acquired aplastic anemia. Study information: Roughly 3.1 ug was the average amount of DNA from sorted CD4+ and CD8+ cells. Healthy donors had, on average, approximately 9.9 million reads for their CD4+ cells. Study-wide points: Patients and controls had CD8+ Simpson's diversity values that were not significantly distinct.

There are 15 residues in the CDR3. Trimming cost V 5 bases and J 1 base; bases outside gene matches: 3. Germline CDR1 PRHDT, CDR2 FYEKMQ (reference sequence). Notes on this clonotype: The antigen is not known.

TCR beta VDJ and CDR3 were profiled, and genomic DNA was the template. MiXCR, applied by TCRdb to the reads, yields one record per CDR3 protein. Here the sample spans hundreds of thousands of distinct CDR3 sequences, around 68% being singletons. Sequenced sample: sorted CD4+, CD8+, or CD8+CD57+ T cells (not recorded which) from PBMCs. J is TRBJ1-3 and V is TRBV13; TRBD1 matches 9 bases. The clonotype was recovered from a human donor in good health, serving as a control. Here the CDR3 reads CASSPGTGSGNTIYF. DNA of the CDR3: TGTGCCAGCAGCCCTGGGACAGGGTCTGGAAACACCATATATTTT.